This T cell receptor (beta chain) was sequenced for a study of response to subunit inactivated influenza vaccine. TCRdb reprocessed the RT-PCR reads via MiXCR and lists one record per CDR3 protein. This sample has hundreds of thousands of distinct CDR3 sequences, with around 13% found just once. This clonotype was seen at least ten times. The CDR3 has 16 residues. Germline V gives CDR1 SGHAT, CDR2 FQNNGV. V shed 2 bases, J shed 6 bases, and the junction held 9 bases outside the gene matches. The specimen was PBMCs from blood, collected 45 days after vaccination. The TCR was taken from a middle-aged man who received an inactivated influenza vaccine. The chain employs TRBV11-2 and TRBJ2-3; 9 bases line up with TRBD2. The CDR3 loop reads CASSLRLAEEGDTQYF. CDR3 in DNA: TGTGCCAGCAGCTTAAGACTAGCGGAAGAAGGGGATACGCAGTATTTT.